This T cell receptor beta chain is from a study of cytotoxic CD8 clonotypes in ibrutinib-treated CLL. In the study overall: Results showed roughly 25 partial and 2 complete responses; following median roughly 68 months, approximately 14 remained remitted, approximately twelve advanced.

For this clone: The antigen is undetermined.

Whole-study results and caveats: Patients showed higher baseline clonality than age-matched healthy donors, and it tracked circulating CD8+ T-cell counts. At progression, clonality fell back toward baseline after rising at ibrutinib response.

For TCR beta libraries, 1.5 to 2 micrograms of genomic DNA were obtained from cryopreserved PBMCs. This CDR3 is built from 14 residues. The V segment lost 6 bases and the J segment 7 bases; nucleotides outside the gene matches: 6. Germline V gene sequence: CDR1 MNHEY, CDR2 SMNVEV (reference sequence). Produced via immunoSEQ multiplex PCR; TCRdb's table is partial and in-frame only. The table lists about 160,000 clones, 70% to 85% of them singletons. The source is a human donor with chronic lymphocytic leukemia. Sequencing used PBMCs, obtained after 12 months of ibrutinib treatment. The chain links TRBV27 to TRBJ1-6, with 7 nucleotides matching TRBD1. The CDR3 DNA reads as TGTGCCAGCAGCCCGACAGGGCCCAATTCACCCCTCCACTTT. Amino acids: CASSPTGPNSPLHF.